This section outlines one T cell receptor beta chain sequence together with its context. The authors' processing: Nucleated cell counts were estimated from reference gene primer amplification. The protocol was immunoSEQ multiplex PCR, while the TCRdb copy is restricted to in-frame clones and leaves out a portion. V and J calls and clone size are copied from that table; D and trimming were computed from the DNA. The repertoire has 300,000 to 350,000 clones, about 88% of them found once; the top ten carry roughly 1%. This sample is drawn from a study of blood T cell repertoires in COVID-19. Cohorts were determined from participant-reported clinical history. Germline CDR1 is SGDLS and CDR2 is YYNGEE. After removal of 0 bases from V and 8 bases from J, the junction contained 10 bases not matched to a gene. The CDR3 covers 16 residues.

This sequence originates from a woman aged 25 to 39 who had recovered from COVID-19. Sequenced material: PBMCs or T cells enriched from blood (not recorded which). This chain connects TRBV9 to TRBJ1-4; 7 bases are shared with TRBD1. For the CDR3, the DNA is TGTGCCAGCAGCGTAGGGCGGGCAGGGGGTGGAGAAAAACTGTTTTTT. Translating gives CASSVGRAGGGEKLFF.